A single sample is the source of the 28 T cell receptor beta chains below, sequenced in a study of regulatory T cells in long-lasting Graves disease. Building of the TCR beta libraries involved iRepertoire HTBI primers and Arm-PCR of CDR3 regions. TCRdb re-called the multiplex PCR reads with MiXCR, one entry per CDR3 protein. This repertoire shows 600,000 to 850,000 distinct CDR3 sequences, about 30% found once; its top ten account for roughly 41%. Time point: persistent/refractory GD, antithyroid drugs over 5 years with positive TRAb. Making the TCR library involved RNA that had been extracted from PBMCs. The material sequenced was peripheral blood mononuclear cells (PBMCs), taken when the disease was refractory, from a patient treated with antithyroid drugs. All receptors derive from a female donor with Graves disease.

This clonotype showed up just a few times. This rearrangement joins TRBV6-5 to TRBJ2-5; possible D gene TRBD1, 6 bases. The CDR3 has 15 residues. The ends were cut back, 2 bases at V and 7 bases at J, with 17 bases in the middle. Germline CDR1 is MNHEY and CDR2 is SVGAGI. CDR3 in amino acids: CASSYGGGQPMTQYF. The CDR3 bases are TGTGCCAGCAGTTACGGTGGGGGCCAGCCCATGACCCAGTACTTC.

The V call is TRBV10-3, the J call TRBJ1-1; TRBD1 agrees at 8 bases. The CDR3 sequence is 14 residues long. Germline lookup yields CDR1 ENHRY and CDR2 SYGVKD. V shed 2 bases, J shed 5 bases, and the junction held 4 bases outside the gene matches. The CDR3 DNA reads as TGTGCCATCAGTGAGACAGGGGGGGGGACTGAAGCTTTCTTT. This sequence encodes CAISETGGGTEAFF.

The V and J genes are TRBV29-1 and TRBJ1-2, with a weak D call TRBD1 (6 bases). Germline loops: CDR1 SQVTM, CDR2 ANQGSEA. Between the trimmed V and J ends, which lost 3 bases and 7 bases, there was a span of 12 bases. The CDR3 loop spans 12 amino acids. The CDR3 region is CSVEVDSGGYTF. The CDR3 nucleotides read TGCAGCGTTGAGGTGGACAGCGGTGGCTACACCTTC.

This clonotype was counted only a few times. The V gene is TRBV9, the J gene TRBJ2-1, with TRBD2 identical over 14 bases. J was trimmed by 7 bases and V by 2 bases; bases with no gene match: 14. CDR1 is SGDLS and CDR2 is YYNGEE in the germline V gene. CDR3 length: 19 amino acids. The CDR3 loop reads CASSVRGSPGLAGDNEQFF. The CDR3 DNA reads TGTGCCAGCAGCGTTAGAGGGTCCCCGGGACTAGCGGGAGATAATGAGCAGTTCTTC.

This clonotype was recorded at least ten times. V and J are TRBV12-3 or TRBV12-4 and TRBJ1-2, with D maybe TRBD1 (6 bases). The V end lost 5 bases, the J end lost 6 bases, and 19 bases lay between the germline ends. The CDR3 loop spans 15 amino acids. In DNA form, the CDR3 reads TGTGCCAGCAGTGATCTTGACCGTCAGGGGAATGGCTACACCTTC. The encoded protein is CASSDLDRQGNGYTF.

There are a few counts of this clonotype. The junction and the germline gene differ at one end; a read error may be behind it. The gene calls are TRBV7-2 and TRBJ1-2; unclear D gene. Germline V gene sequence: CDR1 SGHTA, CDR2 FQGNSA. The CDR3 sequence is 14 residues long. The CDR3, as DNA: TGTGCCAGCAGCCACTCTCGTCCTAACTATGGATACACCTTC. Translating it yields CASSHSRPNYGYTF. Drawing the rest from reference TRBV7-2 and TRBJ1-2, the complete variable domain is GAGVSQSPSNKVTEKGKDVELRCDPISGHTALYWYRQSLGQGLEFLIYFQGNSAPDKSGLPSDRFSAERTGGSVSTLTIQRTQQEDSAVYLCASSHSRPNYGYTFGSGTRLTVV.

For the CDR3, the DNA is TGTGCCAGTAGTATAGCTGTCGGGAGGGCCGTTGGAGCCAAAAACATTCAGTACTTC. Translating gives CASSIAVGRAVGAKNIQYF. This chain connects TRBV19 to TRBJ2-4; 8 positions agree with TRBD2. The CDR3 runs to 19 residues. J was trimmed by 0 bases and V by 1 base; bases with no gene match: 11. Per germline, CDR1 LNHDA and CDR2 SQIVND (reference sequence).

The CDR3 loop is CASSLRTGGTYEQYF. CDR3 sequence (DNA): TGTGCCAGCAGCCTAAGGACAGGGGGAACCTACGAGCAGTACTTC. The rearrangement joins TRBV7-6 to TRBJ2-7; 10 positions match TRBD1. The germline V gene has CDR1 SGHVS and CDR2 FNYEAQ. With 5 bases clipped from V and 2 bases from J, the junction kept 6 bases outside the gene matches. CDR3 length: 15 amino acids.

This chain connects TRBV5-6 to TRBJ1-2; no clear D. Germline values: CDR1 SGHDT, CDR2 YYEEEE. Trimming stripped 1 base from V and 0 bases from J, with 10 bases between. There are 15 residues in the CDR3. The CDR3 nucleotides read TGTGCCAGCAGCTTGATTAGCCCTACTAACTATGGCTACACCTTC. Encoded protein: CASSLISPTNYGYTF. The variable domain in full, with the rest retrieved from reference TRBV5-6 and TRBJ1-2, is DAGVTQSPTHLIKTRGQQVTLRCSPKSGHDTVSWYQQALGQGPQFIFQYYEEEERQRGNFPDRFSGHQFPNYSSELNVNALLLGDSALYLCASSLISPTNYGYTFGSGTRLTVV.

This clonotype was counted a few times. The rearrangement links TRBV12-3 or TRBV12-4 to TRBJ1-3; D call uncertain. The germline V and J ends were trimmed by 0 bases and 1 base, with 10 bases remaining between them. The CDR3 is made up of 16 amino acids. As DNA, the CDR3 is TGTGCCAGCAGTTTAGCATTCAGTGGATCTGGAAACACCATATATTTT. As protein: CASSLAFSGSGNTIYF.

This clonotype occurred many times. This chain connects TRBV6-1 to TRBJ1-5, with 8 bases that match TRBD1. The CDR3 runs to 15 residues. The V gene's germline CDR1 is MNHNS and CDR2 SASEGT. Trimming took 6 bases from V and 3 from J; bases not matched to a gene: 7. The CDR3 DNA follows: TGTGCCAGCAGGATGGACAGGGCTGACAATCAGCCCCAGCATTTT. It yields the protein CASRMDRADNQPQHF.

This chain joins TRBV18 and TRBJ2-5, with no clear D. Germline CDR1 is KGHSH and CDR2 is LQKENI. The V end lost 2 bases, the J end lost 2 bases, and 6 bases lay between the germline ends. CDR3 length equals 13 residues. CDR3 DNA sequence: TGTGCCAGCTCACCAAACAGACAAGAGACCCAGTACTTC. Encoded protein: CASSPNRQETQYF.

V gene TRBV6-1 combines with J gene TRBJ1-1, with TRBD1 matching over 9 bases. The CDR3 runs to 11 residues. Unmatched junction bases numbered 3, after V lost 5 bases and J lost 11 bases. The germline gives CDR1 MNHNS, CDR2 SASEGT. The DNA for the CDR3 is TGTGCCAGCAGTCGGGACAGGGTTGCTTTCTTT. Amino acids: CASSRDRVAFF.

V gene TRBV2 combines with J gene TRBJ2-7, with D maybe TRBD2 (6 bases). The CDR3 contains 13 residues. Germline CDR1 reads SNHLY; CDR2 reads FYNNEI. Trimming cost V 7 bases and J 4 bases, with 14 bases left between them. CDR3 protein: CASTEGYLYEQYF. DNA for the CDR3: TGTGCCAGCACGGAGGGGTACCTATACGAGCAGTACTTC. The variable domain in full, completed from reference TRBV2 and TRBJ2-7, reads EPEVTQTPSHQVTQMGQEVILRCVPISNHLYFYWYRQILGQKVEFLVSFYNNEISEKSEIFDDQFSVERPDGSNFTLKIRSTKLEDSAMYFCASTEGYLYEQYFGPGTRLTVT.

V gene TRBV24-1 combines with J gene TRBJ1-2; no definite D call. The length of the CDR3 is 12 residues. Germline V gene lookup returns CDR1 KGHDR and CDR2 SFDVKD. Trimming stripped 0 bases from V and 8 bases from J, with 6 bases between. The CDR3 loop reads CATSDLRWGYTF. CDR3 bases: TGTGCCACCAGTGATTTGAGGTGGGGCTACACCTTC.

This clonotype was recorded many times. The chain combines TRBV2 with TRBJ2-7; the D is unclear. Per the germline V gene, CDR1 is SNHLY and CDR2 is FYNNEI. The CDR3 runs to 13 residues. Deletions cut 2 bases from V and 0 bases from J, with 5 bases between. The CDR3 DNA is TGTGCCAGCAGTGAACGGGCCTCCTACGAGCAGTACTTC. Translating it yields CASSERASYEQYF.

CDR3 amino acids: CASSETGLTNTEAFF. CDR3 DNA sequence: TGTGCCAGCAGCGAAACAGGGTTGACGAACACTGAAGCTTTCTTT. J is TRBJ1-1 and V is TRBV9; possibly TRBD1 for D (6 bases). The germline CDR1 and CDR2 sequences are SGDLS and YYNGEE. This CDR3 comprises 15 residues. V shed 3 bases and J shed 1 base, with 13 bases lying between them. Full variable domain (outside the CDR3, taken from reference TRBV9 and TRBJ1-1): DSGVTQTPKHLITATGQRVTLRCSPRSGDLSVYWYQQSLDQGLQFLIQYYNGEERAKGNILERFSAQQFPDLHSELNLSSLELGDSALYFCASSETGLTNTEAFFGQGTRLTVV.

This clonotype was counted ten times or more. The rearrangement links TRBV12-3 or TRBV12-4 to TRBJ1-2; D remains ambiguous. The CDR3 runs 14 residues. Trimming left V 6 bases short and J 8 bases short, with 19 bases between. In nucleotides, the CDR3 is TGTGCCAGCAGCCCACGGGGTGTGGACGGAGGCTACACCTTC. It translates to CASSPRGVDGGYTF.

This clonotype has ten or more counts. In DNA, the CDR3 is TGTGCCAGCAGCTTAGCGTCCGCTAACTATGGCTACACCTTC. Translation gives CASSLASANYGYTF. The chain joins TRBV7-9 to TRBJ1-2; D gene ambiguous. CDR1 SEHNR and CDR2 FQNEAQ come from the germline V gene (reference sequence). V lost 0 bases, J lost 0 bases, and 5 bases lay in between. CDR3 length: 14 residues.

V gene TRBV3-1 combines with J gene TRBJ1-5; D gene unclear. The CDR3 extends over 15 amino acids. The V end was cut by 1 base, the J end by 2 bases, with 9 bases between. CDR1 and CDR2 from the germline V gene are LGHDT and YNNKEL (reference sequence). In DNA, the CDR3 is TGTGCCAGCAGCCAAGGGCCCCAGGGCAATCAGCCCCAGCATTTT. Residues: CASSQGPQGNQPQHF. Looking up the rest from reference TRBV3-1 and TRBJ1-5 gives the full variable domain: DTAVSQTPKYLVTQMGNDKSIKCEQNLGHDTMYWYKQDSKKFLKIMFSYNNKELIINETVPNRFSPKSPDKAHLNLHINSLELGDSAVYFCASSQGPQGNQPQHFGDGTRLSIL.

This clonotype was detected a few times. The chain is built from TRBV24-1 and TRBJ1-2; D perhaps matches TRBD1 (6 bases). The CDR3 is made up of 14 amino acids. In germline, CDR1 is KGHDR, CDR2 SFDVKD. Trimming removed 1 base from V and 3 bases from J, with 8 bases in between. The CDR3 bases are TGTGCCACCAGTGATTTCGCAGGGGACTATGGCTACACCTTC. Protein product: CATSDFAGDYGYTF.

This clonotype was counted a single time. Sequence at one end of the junction differs from germline and may be a read error. The chain couples TRBV5-5 to TRBJ1-5; 11 bases map to TRBD1. The CDR3 length is 15 residues. Looked up from germline, CDR1 is SGHKS and CDR2 is YYEKEE (reference sequence). For the CDR3, the DNA is TGTGCCGGCAGCTTGGGGGACAGGGGGTATCAGCCCCAGCATTTT. Amino acid sequence: CAGSLGDRGYQPQHF.

The CDR3 sequence is CASSPPGTGGLGTQYF. Written as DNA, the CDR3 is TGTGCCAGCAGCCCCCCCGGGACAGGGGGTTTGGGTACGCAGTATTTT. This rearrangement joins TRBV9 to TRBJ2-3; 11 nucleotides align to TRBD1. This CDR3 contains 16 residues. The germline CDR1 and CDR2 sequences are SGDLS and YYNGEE. V lost 4 bases, J lost 8 bases, and 12 bases stayed unmatched.

The V call is TRBV6-2 or TRBV6-3, the J call TRBJ2-7, with 9 nucleotides matching TRBD2. The CDR3 sequence is 16 residues long. The V and J ends lost 1 base and 0 bases, in that order; junction bases with no gene match: 4. Germline CDR1 is MNHEY and CDR2 is SVGEGT. The DNA for the CDR3 is TGTGCCAGCAGTTACTTTAGCGGGAGTAGCTCCTACGAGCAGTACTTC. It encodes CASSYFSGSSSYEQYF.

This clonotype was detected ten times or more. J is TRBJ1-1 and V is TRBV7-2; 8 positions agree with TRBD1. V lost 3 bases to trimming and J lost 0 bases; unmatched junction nucleotides: 3. CDR3 length: 15 amino acids. The germline gives CDR1 SGHTA, CDR2 FQGNSA. CDR3 residues: CASSFLGQVNTEAFF. The CDR3 DNA reads TGTGCCAGCAGCTTCTTGGGACAGGTGAACACTGAAGCTTTCTTT.

The J gene is TRBJ2-5, the V gene TRBV30; 7 nucleotides match TRBD1. Germline assignment: CDR1 GTSNPN and CDR2 SVGIG (reference sequence). V was pared by 7 bases and J by 6 bases, with 11 bases of the junction left unmatched. The CDR3 spans 13 residues. In DNA form, the CDR3 reads TGTGCCTTCCTGGGGCGGACAGGACAGACCCAGTACTTC. It specifies CAFLGRTGQTQYF.

The chain employs TRBV6-2 or TRBV6-3 and TRBJ2-7, with 9 bases aligning to TRBD1. V lost 5 bases to trimming and J lost 6 bases; unmatched junction nucleotides: 5. There are 13 residues in the CDR3. Germline V gene lookup returns CDR1 MNHEY and CDR2 SVGEGT. The CDR3 DNA is TGTGCCAGCAGTGGCGGGACAGGGCCCGAGCAGTACTTC. Residues: CASSGGTGPEQYF.

This clonotype turned up a few times. The rearrangement links TRBV6-1 to TRBJ1-2; TRBD1 might be the D (6 bases). The V and J ends lost 7 bases and 7 bases respectively, with 13 bases between them. The germline V gene has CDR1 MNHNS and CDR2 SASEGT. The CDR3 sequence is 12 residues long. CDR3 protein: CASKSGGSGYTF. CDR3 nucleotides: TGTGCCAGCAAATCCGGGGGCTCTGGCTACACCTTC.